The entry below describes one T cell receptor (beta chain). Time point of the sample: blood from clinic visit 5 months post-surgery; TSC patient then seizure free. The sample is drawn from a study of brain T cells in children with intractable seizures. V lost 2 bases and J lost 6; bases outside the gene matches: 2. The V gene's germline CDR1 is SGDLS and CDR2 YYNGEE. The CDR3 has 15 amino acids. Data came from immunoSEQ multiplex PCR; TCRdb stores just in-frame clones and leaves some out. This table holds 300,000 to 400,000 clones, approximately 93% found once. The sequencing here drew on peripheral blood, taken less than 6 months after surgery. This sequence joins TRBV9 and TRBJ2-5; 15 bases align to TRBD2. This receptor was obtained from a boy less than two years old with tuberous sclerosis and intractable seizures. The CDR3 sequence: CASSVGTSGRKTQYF. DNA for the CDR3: TGTGCCAGCAGCGTCGGGACTAGCGGGAGGAAGACCCAGTACTTC.